The 26 T cell receptor beta chains below were found in one sample sequenced in a study. Tregs were sorted as CD4+CD25+CD127-/low cells. TCRdb re-analysed the 5' RACE reads in MiXCR, keeping a single row per CDR3 protein. The sample lists roughly 30,000 distinct CDR3 sequences; roughly 27% were seen once. Source material: tumor-infiltrating Tregs sorted from the breast tumor. The receptors derive from a female donor with breast cancer.

In its sample, this clonotype was seen many times. The chain recombines TRBV21-1 with TRBJ2-6; the table names TRBD1, a call not compared with the DNA. TRBV21-1 is shown as a pseudogene. The CDR3 covers 17 residues. The CDR3 DNA reads TGTGCCAGCAGCGAAGACAGGGAAAGCTCTGGGGCCAACGTCCTGACTTTC. Translation gives CASSEDRESSGANVLTF.

This clonotype was picked up a small number of times. CDR3 nucleotide sequence: TGTGCCAGCAGTCTGGGGAATCAGCCCCAGCATTTT. This encodes CASSLGNQPQHF. The chain is built from TRBV25-1 and TRBJ1-5; D is undetermined. With 5 bases removed from V and 4 bases from J, the gap between germline ends came to 6 bases. Germline V CDR1 and CDR2: MGHDK, SYGVNS. The CDR3 has 12 residues.

This clonotype appeared many times. The chain carries TRBV4-1 and TRBJ2-1, with TRBD2 matching 12 bases. The CDR3 has 15 residues. Germline CDR1 MGHRA, CDR2 YSYEKL. Trimming at V came to 4 bases and at J to 4 bases, leaving 2 bases not matched to a gene. CDR3 region: CASSPGLAGYNEQFF. CDR3 DNA: TGCGCCAGCAGCCCGGGACTAGCGGGTTACAATGAGCAGTTCTTC.

In this sample, this clonotype turned up once. Its ends do not fully match the called genes, so a read error is possible. The J gene is TRBJ2-1, the V gene TRBV6-6; no firm D call. CDR1 MNHNY and CDR2 SVGAGI come from the germline V gene (reference sequence). This CDR3 comprises 14 residues. CDR3 in amino acids: CASRLGSDDNKQFF. The CDR3 DNA reads TGTGCCAGTCGCCTGGGAAGTGACGACAATAAGCAGTTCTTC.

The J gene is TRBJ2-1, the V gene TRBV7-3; 12 bases are a match to TRBD2. J lost 7 bases, V lost 2 bases, and 12 bases had no gene match. Germline V gene data show CDR1 as SGHTA and CDR2 as FQGTGA. CDR3 length: 18 residues. In nucleotides, the CDR3 is TGTGCCAGCAGCTTATCCCCCCGGGCTAGCGGGAGGGTGAATGAGCAGTTCTTC. This gives the protein CASSLSPRASGRVNEQFF.

Note on this clonotype: A read error may explain this, as a much larger clone is one base away. This sequence joins TRBV5-1 and TRBJ1-2, with D unclear. In germline, CDR1 is SGHRS, CDR2 YFSETQ. This CDR3 region has 14 residues. The CDR3 DNA reads TGCGCCAGCAGCTTGGACAGTAGAAACTATGGCCACACCTTC. As protein: CASSLDSRNYGHTF. The full variable domain, completed using reference TRBV5-1 and TRBJ1-2, is KAGVTQTPRYLIKTRGQQVTLSCSPISGHRSVSWYQQTPGQGLQFLFEYFSETQRNKGNFPGRFSGRQFSNSRSEMNVSTLELGDSALYLCASSLDSRNYGHTFGSGTRLTVV.

On this clonotype: A much more abundant neighbour one base away suggests this may be a read error. The V gene is TRBV15, the J gene TRBJ1-5; D ambiguous. CDR3 length: 15 residues. Germline-derived CDR1 and CDR2 are LNHNV and YYDKDF (reference sequence). Deletions cut 3 bases from V and 6 bases from J, with 15 bases between. CDR3 sequence (DNA): TGTGCCACCAGCAGGGACTTAGGTGGTAGTCAGCCCCAGCATTTT. Translated: CATSRDLGGSQPQHF. The whole variable domain, remainder taken from reference TRBV15 and TRBJ1-5, is DAMVIQNPRYQVTQFGKPVTLSCSQTLNHNVMYWYQQKSSQAPKLLFHYYDKDFNNEADTPDNFQSRRPNTSFCFLDIRSPGLGDTAMYLCATSRDLGGSQPQHFGDGTRLSIL.

This clonotype is deemed medium-sized. DNA for the CDR3: TGCAGTGCTAGAGATCTAGTGGGTGACGGGGGTCAGTACTTC. This encodes CSARDLVGDGGQYF. The chain joins TRBV20-1 to TRBJ2-7, with TRBD2 as a possible D gene (6 bases). CDR1 is DFQATT, CDR2 SNEGSKA, per germline (reference sequence). The CDR3 consists of 14 residues. Trimming shortened V by 0 bases and J by 10 bases, and 19 bases separated the two germline ends.

A note on this clonotype: It is likely a read error, because the conserved phenylalanine at the end of the CDR3 is missing. Because the CDR3's place on the DNA is in doubt, the DNA is left out and the CDR3 is given as listed by TCRdb. V gene TRBV12-3 or TRBV12-4 combines with J gene TRBJ2-1. The CDR3 extends over 13 residues, inclusive of both ends. CDR3: CASSFSGRNERFS.

The CDR3 DNA reads as TGTGCCAGCAGGAAACAGGTCCATCAGCCCCAGCATTTT. Protein product: CASRKQVHQPQHF. The V and J genes are TRBV6-5 and TRBJ1-5; a possible D gene is TRBD1 (5 bases). The CDR3 consists of 13 residues. Germline CDR1 reads MNHEY; CDR2 reads SVGAGI. V was shortened by 6 bases and J by 5 bases, with 11 bases between the two germline ends.

This clonotype has a count of ten or more. The chain has TRBV24-1 and TRBJ2-1; TRBD2 aligns across 8 bases. The V gene end was trimmed by 3 bases and the J gene end by 7 bases; junction bases not matched to a gene: 4. Germline loops: CDR1 KGHDR, CDR2 SFDVKD. CDR3 length: 14 amino acids. The CDR3 loop is CATSDRLARNEQFF. The CDR3 coding sequence is TGTGCCACCAGTGATCGACTAGCGCGGAATGAGCAGTTCTTC.

The chain carries TRBV12-3 or TRBV12-4 and TRBJ2-1; TRBD2 aligns across 9 bases. This CDR3 has 15 amino acids. V dropped 3 bases and J dropped 1; count of bases not matched to a gene: 1. The CDR3 DNA follows: TGTGCCAGCAGTTTGAGCGGGAGGTCCTACAATGAGCAGTTCTTC. Encoded protein: CASSLSGRSYNEQFF.

This clonotype was detected many times. This rearrangement joins TRBV20-1 to TRBJ1-4; 7 bases map to TRBD1. This CDR3 spans 13 amino acids. The ends lost 6 bases at V and 4 bases at J; junction bases unmatched: 5. CDR1 is DFQATT, CDR2 SNEGSKA, per germline (reference sequence). The CDR3 here is CSATTGYNEKLFF. For the CDR3, the DNA is TGCAGTGCAACGACAGGGTATAATGAAAAACTGTTTTTT.

In its sample, this clonotype was seen many times. This rearrangement joins TRBV7-2 to TRBJ1-2; a weak D match, TRBD1 (6 bases). V shed 6 bases and J shed 6 bases, with 14 bases lying between them. Germline V gene data show CDR1 as SGHTA and CDR2 as FQGNSA. CDR3 length equals 13 residues. Written as DNA, the CDR3 is TGTGCCAGCAGAAAACTGGGGGCCCATGGCTACACCTTC. Encoded protein: CASRKLGAHGYTF.

The rearrangement links TRBV6-5 to TRBJ2-7; D possibly corresponds to TRBD2 (6 bases). Trimming stripped 4 bases from V and 12 bases from J, with 22 bases between. The CDR3 length is 14 residues. Germline-derived CDR1 and CDR2 are MNHEY and SVGAGI. CDR3 sequence: CASSFTGGFYVRYF. The CDR3 bases are TGTGCCAGCAGTTTCACCGGGGGATTCTACGTGCGGTACTTC.

Notes on this clonotype: The CDR3 does not close with the conserved phenylalanine or tryptophan, likely indicating a read error. This chain links TRBV7-6 with TRBJ2-7, with D perhaps being TRBD1 or TRBD2 (5 bases each). This CDR3 spans 13 amino acids. V was shortened by 0 bases and J by 3 bases, with 6 bases between the two germline ends. Germline CDR1 is SGHVS and CDR2 is FNYEAQ. This chain's CDR3 is CASSLAGDYEQYL. In DNA form, the CDR3 reads TGTGCCAGCAGCTTAGCGGGGGACTACGAGCAGTACCTC.

A remark on this clonotype: This may be a read error: a much more frequent sequence differs by one nucleotide. This chain uses TRBV11-3 with TRBJ2-1, with 7 nucleotides matching TRBD2. With V trimmed by 2 bases and J by 8 bases, 15 bases remained unmatched. Germline V CDR1 and CDR2: SGHNT, YENEEA. The CDR3 has 17 residues. The chain's CDR3 is CASSLKGGGNPGYEQFF. The CDR3 DNA reads TGTGCCAGCAGCTTAAAAGGCGGGGGAAACCCAGGGTATGAGCAGTTCTTC.

The chain links TRBV29-1 to TRBJ2-5; 9 positions match TRBD2. CDR1 and CDR2 from the germline V gene are SQVTM and ANQGSEA. With 6 bases clipped from V and 2 bases from J, the junction kept 7 bases outside the gene matches. CDR3 length: 14 residues. The CDR3, as DNA: TGCAGCGTGGGACTAGCAGGACGACAAGAGACCCAGTACTTC. This codes for CSVGLAGRQETQYF.

The chain combines TRBV4-1 with TRBJ1-5, with D perhaps TRBD1 (5 bases). Trimming removed 5 bases at V and 0 bases at J, with 23 bases between. The CDR3 loop spans 19 amino acids. Looked up from germline, CDR1 is MGHRA and CDR2 is YSYEKL. Here the CDR3 reads CASSSLFRPRAYSNQPQHF. The CDR3 coding sequence is TGCGCCAGCAGCAGCTTGTTCCGGCCCAGGGCTTATAGCAATCAGCCCCAGCATTTT.

To note about this clonotype: A much larger clonotype is one base distant, so this may be a read error. The CDR3 reads CACRDSPYDNQPQHF. The CDR3 nucleotides are TGTGCCTGCAGGGACAGCCCTTATGACAATCAGCCCCAGCATTTT. The chain combines TRBV6-1 with TRBJ1-5, with 7 bases lining up with TRBD1. CDR3 size: 15 residues. Germline V lookup: CDR1 MNHNS, CDR2 SASEGT.

This rearrangement joins TRBV24-1 to TRBJ2-1, with TRBD1 identical over 10 bases. Germline V gene data show CDR1 as KGHDR and CDR2 as SFDVKD. J was trimmed by 6 bases and V by 2 bases; bases with no gene match: 3. The CDR3 has 15 amino acids. The CDR3 region has the DNA TGTGCCACCAGTGATTATGGGACAGGGGCCAATGAGCAGTTCTTC. Protein: CATSDYGTGANEQFF.

This clonotype occurred many times. The chain joins TRBV7-9 to TRBJ2-1; D perhaps matches TRBD2 (5 bases). Deletions cut 5 bases from V and 6 bases from J, with 14 bases between. The CDR3 runs 14 residues. Germline V gene data show CDR1 as SEHNR and CDR2 as FQNEAQ (reference sequence). This chain's CDR3 is CASSLSVRPNEQFF. The CDR3 DNA is TGTGCCAGCAGCCTTAGCGTGAGGCCCAATGAGCAGTTCTTC.

This clonotype appeared a few times. The chain links TRBV6-5 to TRBJ2-1; the match to TRBD2 covers 8 bases. The germline CDR1 and CDR2 sequences are MNHEY and SVGAGI. The CDR3 is 16 amino acids. The V and J ends lost 6 bases and 4 bases, in that order; junction bases with no gene match: 11. CDR3 residues: CASRRLVSGTYNEQFF. CDR3 bases: TGTGCCAGCAGACGTCTGGTTAGCGGGACTTACAATGAGCAGTTCTTC.

This clonotype came up many times. The chain couples TRBV7-3 to TRBJ2-1, with a tentative D call TRBD2 (6 bases). The V and J ends lost 4 bases and 8 bases respectively, with 12 bases between them. The CDR3 covers 13 residues. Germline CDR1 and CDR2: SGHTA and FQGTGA. CDR3 region: CASSWGLDDEQFF. In DNA, the CDR3 is TGTGCCAGCAGCTGGGGACTGGACGATGAGCAGTTCTTC.

Notes on this clonotype: A much larger clone differs by one base, so this may be a read error. V usage is TRBV4-1 and J usage is TRBJ2-7, with D maybe TRBD1 (6 bases). Per germline, CDR1 MGHRA and CDR2 YSYEKL. CDR3 length equals 15 residues. V dropped 4 bases and J dropped 2 bases, with 15 bases sitting between them. The CDR3 reads CASSPNGQTTYEQYF. The CDR3 nucleotides are TGCGCCAGCAGCCCTAATGGACAGACCACCTACGAGCAGTACTTC.

As regards this clonotype: A much larger clone is a single base away; this may be a read error. The chain uses TRBV11-2 and TRBJ2-1; TRBD2 aligns across 7 bases. CDR1 is SGHAT, CDR2 FQNNGV, per germline. The CDR3 consists of 15 residues. This CDR3 reads CASDVAGSSYNEQLF. CDR3 in DNA: TGTGCCAGCGACGTAGCGGGCAGCTCCTACAATGAGCAGCTCTTC. The complete variable domain, with remaining parts taken from reference TRBV11-2 and TRBJ2-1, reads EAGVAQSPRYKIIEKRQSVAFWCNPISGHATLYWYQQILGQGPKLLIQFQNNGVVDDSQLPKDRFSAERLKGVDSTLKIQPAKLEDSAVYLCASDVAGSSYNEQLFGPGTRLTVL.